Sequencing of this TCR beta chain was carried out in a study of shared clonotypes between healthy human individuals. From germline, CDR1 is LNHDA and CDR2 SQIVND (reference sequence). V was clipped by 8 bases and J by 1 base; unmatched bases: 5. This CDR3 comprises 14 residues. Method: immunoSEQ multiplex PCR; TCRdb's copy keeps in-frame clones and lacks some. Of 400,000 to 500,000 clones in the sample, roughly 85% are singletons; the top ten hold around 12%. Material: PBMCs. This chain joins TRBV19 and TRBJ1-5; the match to TRBD1 covers 7 bases. This receptor was taken from a woman aged 40 to 50 in good health. Some clones in this sample may be carry-over from other donors' samples. The DNA for the CDR3 is TGTGCCAGTTCGACAGGGATAAGCAATCAGCCCCAGCATTTT. As protein: CASSTGISNQPQHF.